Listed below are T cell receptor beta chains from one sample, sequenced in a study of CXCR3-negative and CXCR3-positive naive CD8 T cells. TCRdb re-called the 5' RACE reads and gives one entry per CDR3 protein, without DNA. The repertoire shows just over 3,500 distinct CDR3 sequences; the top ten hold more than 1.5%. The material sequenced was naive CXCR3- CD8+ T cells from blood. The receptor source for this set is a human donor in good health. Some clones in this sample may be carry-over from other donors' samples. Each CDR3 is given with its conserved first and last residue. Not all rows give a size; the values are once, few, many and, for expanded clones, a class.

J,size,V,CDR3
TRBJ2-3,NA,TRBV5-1,CASSLAFGSTDTQYF
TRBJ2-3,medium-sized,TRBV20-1,CSARIGSTDTQYF
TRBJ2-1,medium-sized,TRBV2,CASSGQGAITYNEQFF
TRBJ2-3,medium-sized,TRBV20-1,CSVTPVGARTDTQYF
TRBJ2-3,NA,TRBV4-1,CASSQEGPDTQYF
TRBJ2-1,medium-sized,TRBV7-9,CASSSPTSGRLNNEQFF
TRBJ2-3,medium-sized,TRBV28,CASRPDSFPGTDTQYF
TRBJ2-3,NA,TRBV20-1,CSARDRHQSVLSTDTQYF
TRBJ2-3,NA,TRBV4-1,CASSPLAGEIGDTQYF
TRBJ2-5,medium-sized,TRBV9,CASSLYGPDSQETQYF
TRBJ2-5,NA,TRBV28,CASSDTRDQETQYF
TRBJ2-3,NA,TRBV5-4,CASSPGTSGATDTQYF
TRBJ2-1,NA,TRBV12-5,CASARVDYNEQFF
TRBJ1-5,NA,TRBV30,CAWSVGQGSEPQHF
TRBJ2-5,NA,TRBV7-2,CASSPDAAGSTGETQYF
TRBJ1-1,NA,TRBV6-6,CASSSTGGTEAFF
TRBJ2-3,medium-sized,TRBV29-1,CSVQGQALQGSDTQYF
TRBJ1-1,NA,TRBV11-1,CASNNPAGNTEAFF